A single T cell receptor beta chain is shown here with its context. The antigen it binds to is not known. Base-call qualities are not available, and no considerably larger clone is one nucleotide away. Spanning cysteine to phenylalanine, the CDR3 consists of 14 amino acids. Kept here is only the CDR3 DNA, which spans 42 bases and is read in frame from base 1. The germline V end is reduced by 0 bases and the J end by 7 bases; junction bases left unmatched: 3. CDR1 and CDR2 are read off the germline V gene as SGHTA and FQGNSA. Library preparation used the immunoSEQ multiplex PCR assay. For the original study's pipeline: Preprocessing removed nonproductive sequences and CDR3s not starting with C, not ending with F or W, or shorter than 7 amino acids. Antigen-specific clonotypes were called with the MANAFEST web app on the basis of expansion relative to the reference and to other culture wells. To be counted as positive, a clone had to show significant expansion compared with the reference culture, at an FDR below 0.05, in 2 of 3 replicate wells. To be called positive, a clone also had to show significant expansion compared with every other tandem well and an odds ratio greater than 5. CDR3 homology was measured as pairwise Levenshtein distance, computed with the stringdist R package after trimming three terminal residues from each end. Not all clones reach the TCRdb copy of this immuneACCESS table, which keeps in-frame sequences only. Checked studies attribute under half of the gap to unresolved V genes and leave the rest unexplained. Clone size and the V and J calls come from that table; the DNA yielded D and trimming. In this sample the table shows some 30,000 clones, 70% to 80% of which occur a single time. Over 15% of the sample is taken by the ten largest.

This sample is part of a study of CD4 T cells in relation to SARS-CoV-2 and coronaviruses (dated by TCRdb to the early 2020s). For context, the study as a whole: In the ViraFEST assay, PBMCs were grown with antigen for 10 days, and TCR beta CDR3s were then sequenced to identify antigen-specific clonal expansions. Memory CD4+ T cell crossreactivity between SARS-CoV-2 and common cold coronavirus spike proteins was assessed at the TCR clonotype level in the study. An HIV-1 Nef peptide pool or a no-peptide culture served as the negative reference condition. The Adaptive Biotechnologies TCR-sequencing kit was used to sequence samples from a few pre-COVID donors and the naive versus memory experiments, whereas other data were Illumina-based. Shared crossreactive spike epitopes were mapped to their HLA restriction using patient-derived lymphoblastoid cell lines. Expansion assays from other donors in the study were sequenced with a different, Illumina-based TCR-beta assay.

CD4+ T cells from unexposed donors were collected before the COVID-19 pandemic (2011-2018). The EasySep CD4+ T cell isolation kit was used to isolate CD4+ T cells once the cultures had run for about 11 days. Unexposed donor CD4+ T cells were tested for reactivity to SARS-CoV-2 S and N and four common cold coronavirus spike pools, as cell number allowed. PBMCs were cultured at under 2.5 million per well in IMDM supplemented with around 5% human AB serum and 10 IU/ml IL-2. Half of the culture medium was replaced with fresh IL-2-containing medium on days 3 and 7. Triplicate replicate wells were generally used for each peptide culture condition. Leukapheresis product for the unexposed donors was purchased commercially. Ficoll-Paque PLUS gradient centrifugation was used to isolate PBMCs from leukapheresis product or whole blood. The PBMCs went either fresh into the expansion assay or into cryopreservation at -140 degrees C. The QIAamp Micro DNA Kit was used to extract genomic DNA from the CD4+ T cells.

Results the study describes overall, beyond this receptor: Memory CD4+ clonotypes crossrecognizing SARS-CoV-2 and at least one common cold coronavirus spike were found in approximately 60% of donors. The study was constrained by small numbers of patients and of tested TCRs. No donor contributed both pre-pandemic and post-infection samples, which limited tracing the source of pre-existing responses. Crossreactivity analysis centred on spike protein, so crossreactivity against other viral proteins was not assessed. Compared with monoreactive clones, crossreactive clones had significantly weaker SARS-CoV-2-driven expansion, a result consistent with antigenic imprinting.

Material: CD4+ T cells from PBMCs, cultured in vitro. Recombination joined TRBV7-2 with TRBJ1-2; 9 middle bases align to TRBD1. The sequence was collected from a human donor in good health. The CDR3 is CASSLAGQGRGYTF. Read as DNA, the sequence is TGTGCCAGCAGCTTAGCGGGACAGGGACGTGGCTACACCTTC. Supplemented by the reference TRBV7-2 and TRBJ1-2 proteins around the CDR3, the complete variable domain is GAGVSQSPSNKVTEKGKDVELRCDPISGHTALYWYRQSLGQGLEFLIYFQGNSAPDKSGLPSDRFSAERTGGSVSTLTIQRTQQEDSAVYLCASSLAGQGRGYTFGSGTRLTVV.